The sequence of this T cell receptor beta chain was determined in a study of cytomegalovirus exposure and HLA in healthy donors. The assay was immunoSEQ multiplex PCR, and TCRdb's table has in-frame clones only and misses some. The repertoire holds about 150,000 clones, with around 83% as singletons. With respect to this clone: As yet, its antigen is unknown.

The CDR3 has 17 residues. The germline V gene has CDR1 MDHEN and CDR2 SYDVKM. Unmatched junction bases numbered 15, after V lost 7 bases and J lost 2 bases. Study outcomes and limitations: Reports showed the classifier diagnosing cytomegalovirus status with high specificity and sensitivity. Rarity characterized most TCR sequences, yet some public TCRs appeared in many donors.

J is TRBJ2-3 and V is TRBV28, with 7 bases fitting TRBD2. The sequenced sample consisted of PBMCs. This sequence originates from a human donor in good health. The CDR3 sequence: CASTLARASGNTDTQYF. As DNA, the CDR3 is TGTGCCAGCACCCTTGCGCGGGCTAGCGGAAACACAGATACGCAGTATTTT.